These T cell receptor beta chains were read from a single sample in a study of T cell responses to AZD1222 COVID-19 vaccine. Only in-frame clones appear in the TCRdb table, and some are missing; sequencing was by immunoSEQ multiplex PCR. The top ten hold 0.8% to 1.3% of the sample, which has about 180,000 clones, just under 95% seen once. Specimen: peripheral blood, collected 28 days after the second dose of the MenACWY control vaccine. These TCRs come from an adult who received the MenACWY meningococcal vaccine as a control. Each CDR3 is given with its conserved first and last residue. The D gene is left open where the match is weak. Size is stated for part of the rows, as once, few or many counts, or as a class when the clone is expanded.

d_call,j_call,v_call,clone_size,cdr3_nt,cdr3_aa
NA,TRBJ1-1,TRBV28,NA,TGTGCCAGCAGTTTATCCCCGCCTCAGAACACTGAAGCTTTCTTT,CASSLSPPQNTEAFF
TRBD1,TRBJ1-6,TRBV5-1,NA,TGCGCCAGCAGGCCGGGACAGCGAACTTGGAATTCACCCCTCCACTTT,CASRPGQRTWNSPLHF
TRBD1,TRBJ1-2,TRBV2,NA,TGTGCCAGCACCAAGGACAGGGGAACTAACTATGGCTACACCTTC,CASTKDRGTNYGYTF
NA,TRBJ1-5,TRBV3-1/TRBV3-2,NA,TGTGCCAGCAGCCACCTTATTAGCAATCAGCCCCAGCATTTT,CASSHLISNQPQHF
NA,TRBJ1-1,TRBV5-1,NA,TGCGCCAGCAGGGGCGTTCTGAACACTGAAGCTTTCTTT,CASRGVLNTEAFF
NA,TRBJ2-7,TRBV7-9,NA,TGTGCCAGCAGCCCACGGGACCTAGGAACGCCCTACGAGCAGTACTTC,CASSPRDLGTPYEQYF
NA,TRBJ2-1,TRBV2,NA,TGTGCCAGCAGTGAAGAACGTTCGTTGTACAATGAGCAGTTCTTC,CASSEERSLYNEQFF
TRBD2,TRBJ2-3,TRBV3-1/TRBV3-2,NA,TGTGCCAGCAGTAGCGGGGGGGGGACAGATACGCAGTATTTT,CASSSGGGTDTQYF
NA,TRBJ1-5,TRBV7-9,NA,TGTGCCAGCAGCAGTACCGGGACCGATAGCAATCAGCCCCAGCATTTT,CASSSTGTDSNQPQHF
NA,TRBJ1-5,TRBV30,NA,TGTGCCCAGGGGCAGGGGAGCAATCAGCCCCAGCATTTT,CAQGQGSNQPQHF
NA,TRBJ2-7,TRBV6-1,NA,TGTGCCAGCAGTGAAGCGCTTGGGGGGGCAGGCTACGAGCAGTACTTC,CASSEALGGAGYEQYF
TRBD1,TRBJ2-4,TRBV28,NA,TGTGCCAGCCAGGGACAGGGGGTAAACATTCAGTACTTC,CASQGQGVNIQYF
NA,TRBJ2-3,TRBV6-5,once,TGTGCCAGCAGTTACTCGAGACTCCCATTTACAGATACGCAGTATTTT,CASSYSRLPFTDTQYF
TRBD2,TRBJ2-2,TRBV29-1,NA,TGCAGCGTTGCAAGCGGGGGGGCCACCGGGGAGCTGTTTTTT,CSVASGGATGELFF
NA,TRBJ2-1,TRBV4-3,NA,TGCGCCAGCAGCCAAGATGAGGGGTTCGGTGAGCAGTTCTTC,CASSQDEGFGEQFF
NA,TRBJ2-3,TRBV5-4,NA,TGTGCCAGCAGCTTGGCTGCAGGGGCAATGGATACGCAGTATTTT,CASSLAAGAMDTQYF
NA,TRBJ1-4,TRBV7-9,few,TGTGCCAGCAGCTCCGCCCGGGATCCTAGGGAAAAACTGTTTTTT,CASSSARDPREKLFF
NA,TRBJ2-5,TRBV6-1,NA,TGTGCCAGCAGTGAATCCGGGGGCGTAGAGACCCAGTACTTC,CASSESGGVETQYF
NA,TRBJ1-1,TRBV18,NA,TGTGCCAGCTCACCACAGGGCCTAACACTGAAGCGGGTCTTGGAAGCTTTCTTT,CASSPQGLTLKRVLEAFF
TRBD1,TRBJ1-5,TRBV19,NA,TGTGCCAGTAGCCTGACAGGGAACGGCAATCAGCCCCAGCATTTT,CASSLTGNGNQPQHF
NA,TRBJ2-3,TRBV9,NA,TGTGCCAGCAGCGTAGAGTCATTCGCAGATACGCAGTATTTT,CASSVESFADTQYF
NA,TRBJ1-3,TRBV4-1,once,TGCGCCAGCAGCCAAGCCCAGATTTCGACCTCTGGAAACACCATATATTTT,CASSQAQISTSGNTIYF
NA,TRBJ2-5,TRBV7-6,NA,TGTGCCAGCAGCGAAAAAGAGACCCAGTACTTC,CASSEKETQYF
NA,TRBJ2-2,TRBV28,NA,TGTGCCAGCAGCCCTCCCACCGGGGAGCTGTTTTTT,CASSPPTGELFF
TRBD1,TRBJ1-5,TRBV4-3,NA,TGCGCCAGCAGCCAAGACCTGACAGGGTCACGGCAGCCCCAGCATTTT,CASSQDLTGSRQPQHF
NA,TRBJ2-1,TRBV2,once,TGTGCCAGCAGTCGCGAGGCAGGGCTCTCCTACAATGAGCAGTTCTTC,CASSREAGLSYNEQFF
NA,TRBJ1-2,TRBV19,NA,TGTGCCAGTAGTATAACCGCACAGAGGTATGGCTACACCTTC,CASSITAQRYGYTF
NA,TRBJ1-5,TRBV7-8,NA,TGTGCCAGCAGCGCTGCCGGGACACAAAATCAGCCCCAGCATTTT,CASSAAGTQNQPQHF
NA,TRBJ1-3,TRBV7-6,NA,TGTGCCAGCAGCTTAGATATCATCCGAATTCGAGATGGCTCTGGAAACACCATATATTTT,CASSLDIIRIRDGSGNTIYF
NA,TRBJ1-1,TRBV28,NA,TGTGCCAGCAGTTTTCGGGGTGCGAGACACACTGAAGCTTTCTTT,CASSFRGARHTEAFF
NA,TRBJ1-1,TRBV20-1,NA,TGCAGTGCTAGTAGGTTGGGGGCCAACACTGAAGCTTTCTTT,CSASRLGANTEAFF
TRBD1,TRBJ1-5,TRBV15,NA,TGTGCCACCAGCGGCTGGACAGGGAAGAATCAGCCCCAGCATTTT,CATSGWTGKNQPQHF
TRBD1,TRBJ2-7,TRBV6-4,NA,TGTGCCAGCAGTGACACGGGACAGGGAACCTACGAGCAGTACTTC,CASSDTGQGTYEQYF
NA,TRBJ1-3,TRBV19,once,TGTGCCAGTAGTATCTATAGCTACTCTGGAAACACCATATATTTT,CASSIYSYSGNTIYF
NA,TRBJ2-1,TRBV27,NA,TGTGCCAGCAGCCCCTCGCAGGGTATTGAGCAGTTCTTC,CASSPSQGIEQFF